Detailed here is one T cell receptor beta chain. Its antigen is unknown. This entry is derived from a study of post-analysis software for immune sequencing data. Study context: Relapsing-remitting, secondary progressive and progressive-relapsing forms made up the multiple sclerosis disease courses.

Broader study findings: Pronounced co-clustering by F measure was evident among identically batched samples. Controls' normalized Chao1 diversity significantly exceeded that of multiple sclerosis patients. In patients, five or six TRBV segments were more frequent than in controls, with TRBV5-6, TRBV5-1 and TRBV20-1 among them.

Germline V gives CDR1 PRHDT, CDR2 FYEKMQ (reference sequence). The CDR3 length is 18 residues. V gave up 5 bases and J gave up 2 bases; unmatched junction bases: 9. Each TCR beta cDNA library carried unique molecular identifiers. When about 1 to 11 million T cells were used, they gave roughly 490,000 cDNA molecules. TCRdb re-derived calls from the PCR reads in MiXCR, one entry per CDR3 protein. Of about 560,000 distinct CDR3 sequences in the sample, about 44% were seen once. Sample: blood. The gene calls are TRBV13 and TRBJ2-1, with TRBD2 identical over 13 bases. This clonotype originated in a girl aged 5-17 years with multiple sclerosis. In nucleotides, the CDR3 is TGTGCCAGCAGCCCCCTCGGACTAGCGGGAGTTACCTACAATGAGCAGTTCTTC. Amino acid sequence: CASSPLGLAGVTYNEQFF.